Listed below are T cell receptor beta chains from one sample, sequenced in a study of blood T cell repertoires in COVID-19. This table comes from immunoSEQ multiplex PCR, and its TCRdb copy is limited to in-frame clones, with some not included. The sample has about 160,000 clones; around 80% are singletons. Sequences were obtained from peripheral blood. These receptors came from a woman aged 55-70 years with acute or convalescent COVID-19. Each CDR3 is given with its conserved first and last residue. The order of the fields is clone size, V gene, CDR3 length, J gene, CDR3 protein. Only part of the rows carry a size: once, few, many, or a class if the clone is expanded.

.	TRBV4-2	14	TRBJ2-1	CASSQDRGNNEQFF
.	TRBV7-9	17	TRBJ2-1	CASSPGLAGGRHNEQFF
.	TRBV9	14	TRBJ1-1	CASSVEGRGTEAFF
few	TRBV15	16	TRBJ1-3	CATSRDRGSSGNTIYF
.	TRBV28	14	TRBJ2-6	CATRGGGGANVLTF
.	TRBV6-4	15	TRBJ2-2	CASSEGTGNTGELFF
.	TRBV19	16	TRBJ2-3	CASSGRSGSSTDTQYF
.	TRBV6-5	13	TRBJ1-1	CASRSGGDTEAFF
.	TRBV4-1	15	TRBJ1-5	CASKGGQNSNQPQHF
.	TRBV4-2	17	TRBJ2-5	CASSPEASGGAGETQYF
.	TRBV11-2	15	TRBJ2-1	CASSYLAGGPGEQFF
.	TRBV6-5	12	TRBJ1-2	CASSYSDNGYTF
few	TRBV5-4	14	TRBJ1-1	CASSAGQGQTEAFF
.	TRBV5-1	15	TRBJ1-4	CASSLVGRGKEKLFF
once	TRBV7-2	15	TRBJ2-1	CASSLAWTSSNEQFF
.	TRBV7-2	17	TRBJ2-3	CASSHTGTSGGVDTQYF
.	TRBV9	16	TRBJ1-4	CASSVGGQGVNEKLFF
once	TRBV5-4	15	TRBJ2-3	CASSLVGGGRDTQYF
.	TRBV7-2	13	TRBJ2-5	CASSLEGGETQYF
.	TRBV6-5	15	TRBJ1-3	CASSKGHSSGNTIYF
.	TRBV13	14	TRBJ1-2	CASSLTGFNYGYTF
few	TRBV19	13	TRBJ2-2	CASRGQGTGELFF
.	TRBV3-1/TRBV3-2	18	TRBJ2-3	CASSQWGTAGGRTDTQYF
.	TRBV7-3	17	TRBJ2-1	CASSSSLAGGSYNEQFF
.	TRBV2	14	TRBJ1-3	CASSEAVSGNTIYF
.	TRBV18	14	TRBJ2-3	CASMGIIGTDTQYF
.	TRBV18	15	TRBJ2-7	CASSPARAFSYEQYF
few	TRBV10-3	13	TRBJ2-5	CAIQGRGQETQYF
.	TRBV6-5	11	TRBJ2-5	CASIHGETQYF